The T cell receptor beta chain under discussion was sequenced for a study of response to subunit inactivated influenza vaccine. Overall study results and limits: Few new T cells, the authors suggested, are recruited by each seasonal influenza vaccination.

Remarks on this clonotype: The antigen is unknown.

TCRdb re-derived calls from the RT-PCR reads in MiXCR, one entry per CDR3 protein. Among fewer than 700,000 distinct CDR3 sequences listed, 10% to 15% were seen once. This sequence was found in a man aged 50 or older who received an inactivated influenza vaccine. Sample: PBMCs from blood, taken about 40 days after vaccination.

In nucleotides, the CDR3 is TGCAGTGTCCGCGGGACTGCCTCCTACGAGCAGTACTTC. Translating it yields CSVRGTASYEQYF. V gene TRBV20-1 combines with J gene TRBJ2-7; possibly TRBD2 for D (6 bases). This CDR3 spans 13 amino acids. V dropped 7 bases and J dropped 0 bases, with 13 bases sitting between them. Germline assignment: CDR1 DFQATT and CDR2 SNEGSKA (reference sequence).